The T cell receptor (beta chain) under discussion was sequenced for a study of T-cell memory formation after mild COVID-19. Whole-study results and caveats: Pre-infection memory carried some responding clones, suggesting that cross-reactive memory joined.

TCRdb re-called the 5' RACE reads through MiXCR, storing one row per CDR3 protein. Among some 120,000 distinct CDR3 sequences listed, over 15% were seen once. The sample holds a few counts of this clonotype. What it binds is unknown. CDR3 length: 13 residues. Per the germline V gene, CDR1 is SGHRS and CDR2 is YFSETQ. The V gene lost 7 bases and the J gene lost 2 bases, with 7 bases spanning the gap. The clonotype comes from a man aged 18 to 30 who had mild COVID-19 (a few samples of this study predate the infection). Cell type and time point are not known. The J gene is TRBJ2-6, the V gene TRBV5-1; unclear D gene. Material: PBMCs or a T cell subset sorted from them (not recorded which). Here the CDR3 DNA reads TGCGCCAGCCGCGACCCTGGGGCCAACGTCCTGACTTTC. This translates into CASRDPGANVLTF.